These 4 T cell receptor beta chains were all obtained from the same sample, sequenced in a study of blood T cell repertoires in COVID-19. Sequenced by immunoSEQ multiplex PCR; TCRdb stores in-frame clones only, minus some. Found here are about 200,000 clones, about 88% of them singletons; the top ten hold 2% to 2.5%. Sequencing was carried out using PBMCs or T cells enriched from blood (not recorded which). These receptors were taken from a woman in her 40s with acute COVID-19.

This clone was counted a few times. The CDR3 nucleotides are TGCGCCAGCAGCGCGGGACGCTCCGGGGAGCTGTTTTTT. Translating it yields CASSAGRSGELFF. The rearrangement joins TRBV5-1 to TRBJ2-2, with D tentatively TRBD2 (6 bases). CDR3 length: 13 amino acids. CDR1 and CDR2 (germline): SGHRS, YFSETQ. V lost 4 bases and J 6 bases, leaving 10 bases between the germline ends. Drawing the rest from reference TRBV5-1 and TRBJ2-2, the complete variable domain is KAGVTQTPRYLIKTRGQQVTLSCSPISGHRSVSWYQQTPGQGLQFLFEYFSETQRNKGNFPGRFSGRQFSNSRSEMNVSTLELGDSALYLCASSAGRSGELFFGEGSRLTVL.

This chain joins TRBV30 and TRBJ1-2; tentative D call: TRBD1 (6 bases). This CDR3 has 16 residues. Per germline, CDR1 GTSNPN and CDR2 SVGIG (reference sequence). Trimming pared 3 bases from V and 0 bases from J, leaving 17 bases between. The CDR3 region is CAWRRPGQTTNYGYTF. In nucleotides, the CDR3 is TGTGCCTGGAGGAGGCCTGGACAGACGACTAACTATGGCTACACCTTC.

CDR3 nucleotide sequence: TGTGCCAGCAGTAACCTCGACTCATTCACAGGGGTCCCTAACTATGGCTACACCTTC. Translating gives CASSNLDSFTGVPNYGYTF. The chain is built from TRBV27 and TRBJ1-2, with TRBD1 identical over 7 bases. This CDR3 has 19 residues. The V segment lost 5 bases and the J segment 0 bases; nucleotides outside the gene matches: 18. Germline V CDR1 and CDR2: MNHEY, SMNVEV (reference sequence).

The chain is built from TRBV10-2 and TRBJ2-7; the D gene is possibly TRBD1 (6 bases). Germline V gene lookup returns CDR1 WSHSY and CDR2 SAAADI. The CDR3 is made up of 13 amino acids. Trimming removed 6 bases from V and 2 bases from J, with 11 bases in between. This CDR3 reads CASREDRAYEQYF. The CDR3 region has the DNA TGCGCCAGCAGAGAGGACAGAGCCTACGAGCAGTACTTC.